The present T cell receptor (beta chain) was sequenced within a study of siplizumab effects on memory and regulatory T cells. Study observations and caveats: Naive or memory phenotype assignment was not possible for roughly 80-97% of proliferating CD4+ or CD8+ clones. No more than a minor fraction of alloreactive clones could be traced back to unstimulated subsets. Where siplizumab was present, mappable alloreactive CD4+ clones averaged 68.8% Treg-derived, compared with approximately 25% in controls.

To note about this clone: Antigen specificity is unknown.

Germline assignment: CDR1 SGHAT and CDR2 FQNNGV. Trimming removed 2 bases at V and 0 bases at J, with 11 bases between. CDR3 length equals 17 residues. Clones were sequenced by immunoSEQ multiplex PCR, and TCRdb holds only the in-frame ones, with some missing. The sample has about 40,000 clones, roughly 90% seen once. This sequence was found in a human donor in good health. What was sequenced was naive CD4+ T cells sorted from blood. This chain connects TRBV11-2 to TRBJ2-6; no firm D call. DNA for the CDR3: TGTGCCAGCAGCTTACTCAGCTTGAGCTCTGGGGCCAACGTCCTGACTTTC. Its translation is CASSLLSLSSGANVLTF. Supplemented by reference TRBV11-2 and TRBJ2-6, the full variable domain reads EAGVAQSPRYKIIEKRQSVAFWCNPISGHATLYWYQQILGQGPKLLIQFQNNGVVDDSQLPKDRFSAERLKGVDSTLKIQPAKLEDSAVYLCASSLLSLSSGANVLTFGAGSRLTVL.